Listed here are 27 T cell receptor beta chains from one sample, sequenced in a study of blood T cell repertoires in COVID-19. Profiled with immunoSEQ multiplex PCR; TCRdb holds only in-frame clones, not every one. Of about 240,000 clones listed, more than 75% are singletons. The sequenced material came from peripheral blood. The receptors derive from a woman aged 55-75 years with active or convalescent COVID-19.

The V gene is TRBV6-5, the J gene TRBJ1-6; D is perhaps TRBD1 (6 bases). This CDR3 contains 14 residues. With 0 bases removed from V and 8 bases from J, the gap between germline ends came to 8 bases. Germline CDR1 MNHEY, CDR2 SVGAGI. The CDR3, as DNA: TGTGCCAGCAGTTACTCGCGGACAGATTCACCCCTCCACTTT. Protein product: CASSYSRTDSPLHF.

J is TRBJ1-2 and V is TRBV11-3; 8 positions agree with TRBD1. There are 15 residues in the CDR3. The V and J ends lost 4 bases and 5 bases, in that order; junction bases with no gene match: 9. Germline CDR1 reads SGHNT; CDR2 reads YENEEA. CDR3 residues: CASSSRQGSGYGYTF. The CDR3 bases are TGTGCCAGCAGCTCTAGACAGGGGAGTGGGTATGGCTACACCTTC.

The CDR3 DNA is TGTGCCAGCAGCTTAGAGACAAGGGGCTACACCTTC. Its translation: CASSLETRGYTF. The chain recombines TRBV7-9 with TRBJ1-2; D gene unclear. Germline V gene sequence: CDR1 SEHNR, CDR2 FQNEAQ (reference sequence). Trimming removed 1 base from V and 8 bases from J, with 8 bases in between. The CDR3 loop spans 12 amino acids.

The chain employs TRBV25-1 and TRBJ1-2; 7 nucleotides agree with TRBD1. This CDR3 has 14 residues. Germline V gives CDR1 MGHDK, CDR2 SYGVNS. Trimming removed 3 bases from V and 4 bases from J; junction bases left unmatched: 5. CDR3 DNA sequence: TGTGCCAGCAGTGACCCCGGGACAGTCTATGGCTACACCTTC. This encodes CASSDPGTVYGYTF.

This clone was found a few times. The chain combines TRBV3-1 (or the pseudogene TRBV3-2) with TRBJ1-2; D not certain. Trimming removed 3 bases from V and 4 bases from J, with 15 bases in between. CDR3 length: 15 residues. CDR1 and CDR2 (germline): LGHDT, YNNKEL (reference sequence). As DNA, the CDR3 is TGTGCCAGCAGCCACGCTTCCCAGGTGCTCTATGGCTACACCTTC. Residues: CASSHASQVLYGYTF.

The chain links TRBV12-3 or TRBV12-4 to TRBJ2-7; D call uncertain. Trimming removed 3 bases from V and 7 bases from J, with 7 bases in between. This CDR3 has 11 amino acids. The DNA for the CDR3 is TGTGCCAGCAGTTTCAGAGGAGAGCAGTACTTC. Translating gives CASSFRGEQYF.

This chain links TRBV19 with TRBJ1-5; D unclear. CDR1 is LNHDA, CDR2 SQIVND, per germline (reference sequence). The CDR3 contains 16 residues. V was pared by 1 base and J by 0 bases, with 10 bases between. CDR3 nucleotide sequence: TGTGCCAGTAGTATAGCCGGGGTCTATAGCAATCAGCCCCAGCATTTT. Protein: CASSIAGVYSNQPQHF.

The chain recombines TRBV3-1 (or the pseudogene TRBV3-2) with TRBJ1-2, with TRBD1 identical over 8 bases. The CDR3 length is 17 residues. The germline V gene has CDR1 LGHDT and CDR2 YNNKEL (reference sequence). J was trimmed by 2 bases and V by 4 bases; bases with no gene match: 12. CDR3 sequence: CASSPALGQASNYGYTF. In DNA form, the CDR3 reads TGTGCCAGCAGCCCAGCCCTGGGACAGGCGTCCAACTATGGCTACACCTTC.

The J gene is TRBJ1-5, the V gene TRBV2; 9 bases line up with TRBD1. With V trimmed by 7 bases and J by 6 bases, 4 bases remained unmatched. CDR1 and CDR2 (germline): SNHLY, FYNNEI. This CDR3 region has 13 residues. The CDR3 coding sequence is TGTGCCAGCAAAGGACAGGGGAGTCAGCCCCAGCATTTT. Translating gives CASKGQGSQPQHF.

The V call is TRBV7-6, the J call TRBJ2-7, with D maybe TRBD2 (5 bases). V dropped 3 bases and J dropped 6 bases, with 21 bases sitting between them. The CDR3 has 16 residues. From germline, CDR1 is SGHVS and CDR2 FNYEAQ. For the CDR3, the DNA is TGTGCCAGCAGCTTGGAGCCCGCCCTCGGAGGCGGCGAGCAGTACTTC. Translation gives CASSLEPALGGGEQYF.

The gene calls are TRBV3-1 (or the pseudogene TRBV3-2) and TRBJ1-3; D gene ambiguous. Germline-derived CDR1 and CDR2 are LGHDT and YNNKEL (reference sequence). Trimming removed 4 bases from V and 4 bases from J, with 5 bases in between. The CDR3 is 12 residues long. CDR3 sequence: CASSPTGNTIYF. The CDR3 region has the DNA TGTGCCAGCAGCCCGACAGGAAACACCATATATTTT.

This rearrangement joins TRBV29-1 to TRBJ1-1; D gene uncertain. Germline V gene data show CDR1 as SQVTM and CDR2 as ANQGSEA. This CDR3 region has 12 residues. Trimming pared 0 bases from V and 4 bases from J, leaving 6 bases between. CDR3 protein: CSVEEPGTEAFF. Here the CDR3 DNA reads TGCAGCGTTGAAGAGCCAGGCACTGAAGCTTTCTTT.

The J gene is TRBJ1-1, the V gene TRBV27; the D gene is possibly TRBD1 (5 bases). Germline V gene sequence: CDR1 MNHEY, CDR2 SMNVEV (reference sequence). The length of the CDR3 is 17 residues. Trimming left V 8 bases short and J 5 bases short, with 27 bases between. CDR3 sequence: CASWGLALQGFSTEAFF. Here the CDR3 DNA reads TGTGCCAGCTGGGGCCTGGCACTGCAGGGCTTTAGTACTGAAGCTTTCTTT.

This rearrangement joins TRBV11-2 to TRBJ2-1, with 8 positions matching TRBD2. The J segment lost 3 bases and the V segment lost 1 base, leaving 2 bases of the junction unmatched. The V gene's germline CDR1 is SGHAT and CDR2 FQNNGV. The CDR3 is 15 residues long. The CDR3 bases are TGTGCCAGCAGCTTAGTAGCGGGGAGCTACAATGAGCAGTTCTTC. Translating it yields CASSLVAGSYNEQFF.

To note about this clone: Other DNA sequences in this sample translate to the same CDR3. V and J are TRBV18 and TRBJ1-5, with a tentative D call TRBD1 (5 bases). The germline V gene encodes CDR1 KGHSH and CDR2 LQKENI. This CDR3 contains 13 residues. V lost 2 bases and J lost 4, with 6 bases in between. In DNA, the CDR3 is TGTGCCAGCTCACCAGACAGAAATCAGCCCCAGCATTTT. Residues: CASSPDRNQPQHF.

The chain couples TRBV19 to TRBJ2-7; 8 nucleotides match TRBD1. The CDR3 totals 15 residues. Germline CDR1 and CDR2: LNHDA and SQIVND (reference sequence). The ends lost 1 base at V and 7 bases at J; junction bases unmatched: 9. The CDR3 region has the DNA TGTGCCAGTAGTATAGCGGGCCAGGGGGCTGGGGAGCAGTACTTC. Amino acid sequence: CASSIAGQGAGEQYF.

The V call is TRBV27, the J call TRBJ2-7; perhaps TRBD2 as D (6 bases). V was clipped by 4 bases and J by 3 bases, with 16 bases between them. CDR1 and CDR2 from the germline V gene are MNHEY and SMNVEV (reference sequence). The length of the CDR3 is 15 residues. CDR3 sequence (DNA): TGTGCCAGCAGTTCCTCCGGGGGTGGGTTCTACGAGCAGTACTTC. It encodes CASSSSGGGFYEQYF.

The chain links TRBV9 to TRBJ1-1; TRBD1 matches at 7 bases. From germline, CDR1 is SGDLS and CDR2 YYNGEE. V shed 4 bases, J shed 1 base, and the junction held 7 bases outside the gene matches. The CDR3 loop spans 15 amino acids. In nucleotides, the CDR3 is TGTGCCAGCAGCACGCGGACAGGACGGAACACTGAAGCTTTCTTT. Translation: CASSTRTGRNTEAFF. The whole variable domain, filled in from reference TRBV9 and TRBJ1-1, reads DSGVTQTPKHLITATGQRVTLRCSPRSGDLSVYWYQQSLDQGLQFLIQYYNGEERAKGNILERFSAQQFPDLHSELNLSSLELGDSALYFCASSTRTGRNTEAFFGQGTRLTVV.

The genes are TRBV24-1 and TRBJ2-3, with a weak D call TRBD1 (6 bases). Germline lookup yields CDR1 KGHDR and CDR2 SFDVKD. Deletions cut 9 bases from V and 2 bases from J, with 14 bases between. The CDR3 length is 14 residues. In nucleotides, the CDR3 is TGTGCCACCTCCGGGACATCCCCCACAGATACGCAGTATTTT. Translated: CATSGTSPTDTQYF.

The chain couples TRBV2 to TRBJ2-3, with D possibly matching TRBD1 (5 bases). Trimming took 4 bases from V and 0 from J, leaving 11 bases between them. The CDR3 is 15 amino acids. Germline lookup yields CDR1 SNHLY and CDR2 FYNNEI. CDR3: CASSVGRASTDTQYF. Here the CDR3 DNA reads TGTGCCAGCAGTGTGGGGCGAGCTAGCACAGATACGCAGTATTTT.

V is TRBV18 and J is TRBJ1-1; D possibly corresponds to TRBD1 (5 bases). The CDR3 has 13 residues. Looked up from germline, CDR1 is KGHSH and CDR2 is LQKENI. The germline V and J ends were trimmed by 0 bases and 5 bases, with 7 bases remaining between them. The CDR3, as DNA: TGTGCCAGCTCACCACCGGGGGGGACTGAAGCTTTCTTT. This sequence encodes CASSPPGGTEAFF.

The gene calls are TRBV24-1 and TRBJ2-2; 8 nucleotides line up with TRBD2. J was trimmed by 5 bases and V by 5 bases; bases with no gene match: 3. The CDR3 spans 14 residues. From germline, CDR1 is KGHDR and CDR2 SFDVKD. CDR3 amino acids: CATSGPGGTGELFF. The CDR3 coding sequence is TGTGCCACCAGTGGTCCGGGGGGGACCGGGGAGCTGTTTTTT.

The chain uses TRBV5-4 and TRBJ1-1, with D maybe TRBD1 (6 bases). This CDR3 contains 14 residues. Germline V gene sequence: CDR1 SGHNT, CDR2 YYREEE (reference sequence). Trimming stripped 4 bases from V and 6 bases from J, with 16 bases between. CDR3 loop: CASSPRTESSEAFF. Written as DNA, the CDR3 is TGTGCCAGCAGCCCGCGGACAGAATCTTCTGAAGCTTTCTTT.

This chain links TRBV4-2 with TRBJ1-1; D is uncertain. Trimming cost V 2 bases and J 3 bases, with 10 bases left between them. Germline V gives CDR1 LGHNA, CDR2 YNFKEQ. CDR3 length: 14 residues. The CDR3 coding sequence is TGTGCCAGCAGCCAAAAGAGGTTATACACTGAAGCTTTCTTT. It translates to CASSQKRLYTEAFF.

This clone was found once. The gene calls are TRBV9 and TRBJ1-6, with D possibly TRBD1 on 5 matching bases. Between the trimmed V and J ends, which lost 4 bases and 0 bases, there was a span of 11 bases. CDR3 size: 16 residues. The germline V gene has CDR1 SGDLS and CDR2 YYNGEE. The CDR3 bases are TGTGCCAGCAGCCCCCTCAGGGACTCCTATAATTCACCCCTCCACTTT. Its translation: CASSPLRDSYNSPLHF.

The gene calls are TRBV11-2 and TRBJ2-1, with 11 bases fitting TRBD2. CDR1 and CDR2 (germline): SGHAT, FQNNGV. Trimming removed 6 bases from V and 6 bases from J; junction bases left unmatched: 4. The CDR3 has 14 residues. CDR3 protein: CASRRGLAVNEQFF. CDR3 sequence (DNA): TGTGCCAGCAGAAGGGGACTAGCGGTCAATGAGCAGTTCTTC.

DNA for the CDR3: TGTGCCAGCAGCAAAGAGCTAAGGGGCGCGGACACTGAAGCTTTCTTT. Amino acid sequence: CASSKELRGADTEAFF. The V and J genes are TRBV21-1 and TRBJ1-1; TRBD1 was called by the table and not checked on the DNA. TRBV21-1 is recorded as a pseudogene. There are 16 residues in the CDR3.